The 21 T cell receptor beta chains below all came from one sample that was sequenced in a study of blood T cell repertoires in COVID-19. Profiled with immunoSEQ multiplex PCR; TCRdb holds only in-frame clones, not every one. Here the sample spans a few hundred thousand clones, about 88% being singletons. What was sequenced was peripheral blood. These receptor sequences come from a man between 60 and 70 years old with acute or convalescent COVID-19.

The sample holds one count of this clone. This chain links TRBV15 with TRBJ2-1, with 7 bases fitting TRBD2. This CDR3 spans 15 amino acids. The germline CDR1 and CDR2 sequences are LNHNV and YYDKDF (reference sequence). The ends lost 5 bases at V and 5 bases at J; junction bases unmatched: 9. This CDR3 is CATSRGAGSNNEQFF. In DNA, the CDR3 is TGTGCCACCAGCCGCGGAGCGGGGTCCAACAATGAGCAGTTCTTC.

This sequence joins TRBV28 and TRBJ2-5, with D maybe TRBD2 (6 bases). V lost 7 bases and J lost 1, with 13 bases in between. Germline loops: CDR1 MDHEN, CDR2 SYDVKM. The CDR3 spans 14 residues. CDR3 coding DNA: TGTGCCAGCACCGTTTCGGGGGTCCAAGAGACCCAGTACTTC. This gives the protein CASTVSGVQETQYF.

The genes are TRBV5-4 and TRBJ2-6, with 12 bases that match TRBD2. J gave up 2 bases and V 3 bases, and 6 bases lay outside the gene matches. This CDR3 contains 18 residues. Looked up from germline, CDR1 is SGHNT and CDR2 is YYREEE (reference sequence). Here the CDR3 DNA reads TGTGCCAGCAGCTCTCGGACTAGCGGGGTTGCTGGGGCCAACGTCCTGACTTTC. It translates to CASSSRTSGVAGANVLTF.

The chain's CDR3 is CATTLSGTTRGYTF. In DNA form, the CDR3 reads TGTGCCACGACACTTTCGGGGACAACTAGGGGCTACACCTTC. V gene TRBV15 combines with J gene TRBJ1-2; possibly TRBD1 for D (6 bases). V was shortened by 9 bases and J by 8 bases, with 22 bases between the two germline ends. This CDR3 has 14 residues. Germline V gives CDR1 LNHNV, CDR2 YYDKDF (reference sequence).

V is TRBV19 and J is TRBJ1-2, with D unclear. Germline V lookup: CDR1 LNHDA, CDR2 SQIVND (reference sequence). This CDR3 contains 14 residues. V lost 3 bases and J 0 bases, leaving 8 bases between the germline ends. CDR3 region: CASSIFSANYGYTF. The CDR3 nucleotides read TGTGCCAGTAGTATTTTTTCAGCTAACTATGGCTACACCTTC.

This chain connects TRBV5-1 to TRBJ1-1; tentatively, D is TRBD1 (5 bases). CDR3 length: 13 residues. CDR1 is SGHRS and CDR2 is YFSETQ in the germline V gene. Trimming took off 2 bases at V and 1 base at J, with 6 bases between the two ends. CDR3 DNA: TGCGCCAGCAGCTTTCAGGGGAACACTGAAGCTTTCTTT. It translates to CASSFQGNTEAFF.

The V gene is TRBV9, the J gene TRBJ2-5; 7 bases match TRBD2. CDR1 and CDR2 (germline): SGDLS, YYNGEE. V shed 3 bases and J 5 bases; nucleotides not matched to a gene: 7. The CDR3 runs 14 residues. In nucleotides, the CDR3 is TGTGCCAGCAGCGCGGGGGGACGGGGGGAGACCCAGTACTTC. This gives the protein CASSAGGRGETQYF.

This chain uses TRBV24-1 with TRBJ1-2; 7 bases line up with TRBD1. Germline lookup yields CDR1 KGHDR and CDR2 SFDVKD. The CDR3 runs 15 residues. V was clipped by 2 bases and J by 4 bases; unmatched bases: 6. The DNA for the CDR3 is TGTGCCACCAGTGATTCGACAGGGTGGGCCTATGGCTACACCTTC. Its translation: CATSDSTGWAYGYTF.

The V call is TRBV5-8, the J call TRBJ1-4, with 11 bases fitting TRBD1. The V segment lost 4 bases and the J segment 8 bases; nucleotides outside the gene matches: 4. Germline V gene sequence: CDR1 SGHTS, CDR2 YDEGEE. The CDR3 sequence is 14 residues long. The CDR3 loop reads CASSRGQGAEKLFF. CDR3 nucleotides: TGTGCCAGCAGCCGAGGACAGGGGGCAGAAAAACTGTTTTTT.

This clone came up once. CDR3 protein: CASSEAGRGRTNEKLFF. The CDR3 coding sequence is TGTGCCAGCAGTGAAGCCGGGCGGGGGCGGACTAATGAAAAACTGTTTTTT. The chain carries TRBV6-1 and TRBJ1-4; D is possibly TRBD1 (6 bases). Per the germline V gene, CDR1 is MNHNS and CDR2 is SASEGT. The ends were cut back, 0 bases at V and 2 bases at J, with 13 bases in the middle. This CDR3 spans 17 amino acids.

This chain's CDR3 is CASNHRGGQGEDYGYTF. In DNA, the CDR3 is TGTGCCAGCAACCACAGGGGGGGACAGGGAGAAGACTATGGCTACACCTTC. The rearrangement joins TRBV3-1 (or the pseudogene TRBV3-2) to TRBJ1-2, with 9 positions matching TRBD1. Trimming took 7 bases from V and 3 from J; bases not matched to a gene: 15. The CDR3 is made up of 17 amino acids. CDR1 LGHDT and CDR2 YNNKEL come from the germline V gene (reference sequence).

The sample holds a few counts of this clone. The chain's CDR3 is CASSLMASGGPYEQYF. The CDR3 DNA reads TGTGCCAGCAGCTTAATGGCTAGCGGGGGTCCCTACGAGCAGTACTTC. This chain links TRBV7-2 with TRBJ2-7; 10 positions match TRBD2. The CDR3 spans 16 residues. With 2 bases clipped from V and 2 bases from J, the junction kept 6 bases outside the gene matches. The V gene's germline CDR1 is SGHTA and CDR2 FQGNSA.

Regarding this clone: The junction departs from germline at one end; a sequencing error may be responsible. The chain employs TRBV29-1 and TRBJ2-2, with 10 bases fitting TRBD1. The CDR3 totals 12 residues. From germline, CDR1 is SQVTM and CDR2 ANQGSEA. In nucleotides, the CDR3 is TGCAGCGTTGAAGAGCAGGGACAGGGGAAATTCTTT. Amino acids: CSVEEQGQGKFF.

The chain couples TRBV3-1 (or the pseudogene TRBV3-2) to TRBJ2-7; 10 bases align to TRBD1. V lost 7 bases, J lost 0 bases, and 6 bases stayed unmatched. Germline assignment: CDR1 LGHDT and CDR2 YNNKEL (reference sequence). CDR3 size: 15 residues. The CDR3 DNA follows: TGTGCCAGCACCATGGGACAGGGGAGCTCCTACGAGCAGTACTTC. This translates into CASTMGQGSSYEQYF.

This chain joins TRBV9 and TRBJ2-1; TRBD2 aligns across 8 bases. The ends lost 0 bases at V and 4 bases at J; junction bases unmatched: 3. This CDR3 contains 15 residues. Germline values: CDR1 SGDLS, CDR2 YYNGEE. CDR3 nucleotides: TGTGCCAGCAGCGTAGGCGGGGGGTCATACAATGAGCAGTTCTTC. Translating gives CASSVGGGSYNEQFF. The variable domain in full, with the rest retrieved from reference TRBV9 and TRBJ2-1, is DSGVTQTPKHLITATGQRVTLRCSPRSGDLSVYWYQQSLDQGLQFLIQYYNGEERAKGNILERFSAQQFPDLHSELNLSSLELGDSALYFCASSVGGGSYNEQFFGPGTRLTVL.

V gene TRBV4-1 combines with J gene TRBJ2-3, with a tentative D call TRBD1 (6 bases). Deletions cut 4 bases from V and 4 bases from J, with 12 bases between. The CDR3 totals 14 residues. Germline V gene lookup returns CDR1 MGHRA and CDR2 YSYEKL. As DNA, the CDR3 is TGCGCCAGCAGCCTCAGGGGTCTCCCAGATACGCAGTATTTT. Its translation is CASSLRGLPDTQYF.

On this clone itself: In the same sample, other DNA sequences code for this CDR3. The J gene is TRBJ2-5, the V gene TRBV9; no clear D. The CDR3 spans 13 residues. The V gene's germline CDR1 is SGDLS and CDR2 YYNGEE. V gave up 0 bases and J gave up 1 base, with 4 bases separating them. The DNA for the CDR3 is TGTGCCAGCAGCGTAGCTAGCCAAGAGACCCAGTACTTC. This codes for CASSVASQETQYF.

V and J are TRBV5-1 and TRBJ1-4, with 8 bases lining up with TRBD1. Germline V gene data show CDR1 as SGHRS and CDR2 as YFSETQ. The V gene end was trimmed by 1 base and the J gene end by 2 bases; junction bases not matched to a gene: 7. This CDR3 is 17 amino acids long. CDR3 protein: CASSLFGQGVTNEKLFF. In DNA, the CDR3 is TGCGCCAGCAGCTTGTTCGGACAGGGAGTGACTAATGAAAAACTGTTTTTT.

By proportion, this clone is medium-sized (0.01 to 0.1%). CDR3 nucleotide sequence: TGTGCCAGCAGCTTGGCCAGGCTAGCGGTACCGAACACCGGGGAGCTGTTTTTT. It specifies CASSLARLAVPNTGELFF. This chain joins TRBV5-5 and TRBJ2-2; 7 positions match TRBD2. This CDR3 region has 18 residues. Per the germline V gene, CDR1 is SGHKS and CDR2 is YYEKEE (reference sequence). The ends lost 0 bases at V and 0 bases at J; junction bases unmatched: 8.

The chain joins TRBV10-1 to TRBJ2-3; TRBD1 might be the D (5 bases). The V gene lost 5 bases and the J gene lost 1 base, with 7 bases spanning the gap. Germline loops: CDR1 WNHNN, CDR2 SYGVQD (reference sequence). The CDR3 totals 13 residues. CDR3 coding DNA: TGCGCCAGCAGTAAACAGGGCACAGATACGCAGTATTTT. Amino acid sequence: CASSKQGTDTQYF.

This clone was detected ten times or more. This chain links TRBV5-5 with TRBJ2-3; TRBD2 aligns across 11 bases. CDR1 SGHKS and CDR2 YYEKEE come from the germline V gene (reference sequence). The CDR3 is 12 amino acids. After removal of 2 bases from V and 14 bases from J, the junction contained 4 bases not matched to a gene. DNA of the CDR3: TGTGCCAGCAGCTTTAGCGGGGGGGTGTTGTATTTT. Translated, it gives CASSFSGGVLYF.